A selection of T cell receptor beta chains follows, all from one sample in a study of shared clonotypes between healthy human individuals. Produced via immunoSEQ multiplex PCR; TCRdb's table is partial and in-frame only. This table has over a million clones, about four fifths appearing once. The sequencing input was memory CD4+ T cells from PBMCs. These receptors were taken from a man aged 18 to 30 in good health. Some clones in this sample may be carry-over from other donors' samples. CDR3s include the opening cysteine and the closing phenylalanine or tryptophan. The order of the fields is V gene, CDR3 protein.

v_call: TRBV29-1
cdr3_aa: CSAEGLASGSYEQYF

v_call: TRBV5-4
cdr3_aa: CASSLSGRGEKLFF

v_call: TRBV2
cdr3_aa: CASSPGRGSGEKLFF

v_call: TRBV4-3
cdr3_aa: CASSQSSGANTGELFF

v_call: TRBV5-1
cdr3_aa: CASSLARGGGSTNEKLFF

v_call: TRBV7-2
cdr3_aa: CASSLQGALAKNIQYF

v_call: TRBV7-2
cdr3_aa: CASSSRSAGEQYF

v_call: TRBV7-9
cdr3_aa: CASSSNPGQGAYEQYF

v_call: TRBV29-1
cdr3_aa: CSVELGLGQFF

v_call: TRBV9
cdr3_aa: CASSVAGTSGTDTQYF

v_call: TRBV7-9
cdr3_aa: CASSLASRFSEQFF

v_call: TRBV28
cdr3_aa: CASKAGTLYNEQFF

v_call: TRBV5-6
cdr3_aa: CASSRADEQYF

v_call: TRBV7-2
cdr3_aa: CASSFRNTEAFF

v_call: TRBV28
cdr3_aa: CASSRQGATDTQYF

v_call: TRBV9
cdr3_aa: CASSVVGLAGETQYF

v_call: TRBV4-2
cdr3_aa: CASSDGGSANYGYTF

v_call: TRBV6-1
cdr3_aa: CASSELHAPSTDTQYF

v_call: TRBV29-1
cdr3_aa: CSVIRTGNSGNTIYF

v_call: TRBV29-1
cdr3_aa: CSVEDQRQGAWETQYF

v_call: TRBV28
cdr3_aa: CASSDTAVYEQYF

v_call: TRBV7-9
cdr3_aa: CASSPPGEQETQYF

v_call: TRBV27
cdr3_aa: CASSLSGRGRQGNGYTF

v_call: TRBV25-1
cdr3_aa: CASSEASARSYEQYF

v_call: TRBV27
cdr3_aa: CATQTSGRIHNEQFF

v_call: TRBV7-6
cdr3_aa: CASSLAPGVSQPQHF

v_call: TRBV21-1
cdr3_aa: CASSKNKTYEQYF

v_call: TRBV2
cdr3_aa: CASRVAGGPGELFF

v_call: TRBV19
cdr3_aa: CASSPGGAGPSSYEQYF

v_call: TRBV18
cdr3_aa: CASSSTPKDYEQYF

v_call: TRBV21-1
cdr3_aa: CASLAGGQGERVEQFF

v_call: TRBV28
cdr3_aa: CASSLGGGKLFF

v_call: TRBV7-2
cdr3_aa: CASSPPGTSYNEQFF

v_call: TRBV5-1
cdr3_aa: CASSLSTGAEAFF

v_call: TRBV7-2
cdr3_aa: CASSRGLAAEQYF

v_call: TRBV7-8
cdr3_aa: CASSPRWGSNEQFF

v_call: TRBV2
cdr3_aa: CASRTGSDEQFF

v_call: TRBV10-2
cdr3_aa: CASSEWGGTTNEKLFF

v_call: TRBV9
cdr3_aa: CASSVSTGELFF

v_call: TRBV10-1
cdr3_aa: CASSATGTSGGGHTGELFF

v_call: TRBV20-1
cdr3_aa: CSANYNEQFF

v_call: TRBV21-1
cdr3_aa: CASSKPDRTGPNSNQPQHF

v_call: TRBV7-2
cdr3_aa: CASSVHRGREQFF

v_call: TRBV9
cdr3_aa: CASSLSLAQEETQYF

v_call: TRBV9
cdr3_aa: CASTARGDTGELFF

v_call: TRBV30
cdr3_aa: CANTQETQYF

v_call: TRBV5-1
cdr3_aa: CASSFGVAAYEQYF

v_call: TRBV2
cdr3_aa: CASSGGRDRGNQPQHF